This T cell receptor beta chain was sequenced in a study of human T cells and chemical hapten exposure. Original data processing: Samples contained a median of around 89,000 TCRs, with a range of about 23,224 to 690,600. Each CDR3 protein gets one entry after TCRdb re-called the RACE reads with MiXCR. The V and J calls come from TCRdb's annotation, not from the publication. Among 250,000 or so distinct CDR3 sequences, almost 8% were seen once, and the ten largest hold 1.2%. Time point in this sample: pre-sensitization, week 0. Treatment denoted: therapeutic diphenylcyclopropenone sensitization with weekly scalp DPC. Samples of blood were obtained prior to the application of each patch test. Sample donors consisted of patients with alopecia, aged 18 to 70 years, who were suitable for DPC. This clonotype appeared many times. J was trimmed by 10 bases and V by 4 bases; bases with no gene match: 6. CDR1 and CDR2 from the germline V gene are MGHDK and SYGVNS. There are 14 residues in the CDR3.

The TCR originated in a man in his late teens or twenties with alopecia areata. Some clones in this sample may be carry-over from other donors' samples. This chain connects TRBV25-1 to TRBJ1-6; 8 bases map to TRBD1. The starting material was whole blood, obtained in connection with sensitization to the hapten diphenylcyclopropenone (DPC). The CDR3 is CASSAGQGGSPLHF. CDR3 coding DNA: TGTGCCAGCAGTGCAGGACAGGGAGGGTCACCCCTCCACTTT.